A selection of T cell receptor beta chains follows, all from one sample in a study of blood T cells in healthy people across ages. TCRdb re-derived calls from the 5' RACE reads in MiXCR, one entry per CDR3 protein. The sample contains some 1.8 million distinct CDR3 sequences, 35% to 50% of which appear only once. The material sequenced was blood. All receptors derive from a human donor in good health. Both conserved end residues are part of each CDR3. The D gene is left open where the match is weak. Size tells how often a clone was seen (once, few, many) or the class of an expanded clone, and some rows leave it out.

TRBV6-2/TRBV6-3,TRBJ2-3,few,TRBD2,CASSQPLAGPADTQYF,TGTGCCAGCAGCCAACCCCTAGCGGGGCCCGCAGATACGCAGTATTTT
TRBV9,TRBJ2-1,once,TRBD2,CASSATSGGAYNEQFF,TGTGCCAGCAGCGCGACTAGCGGGGGGGCATACAATGAGCAGTTCTTC
TRBV6-2/TRBV6-3,TRBJ2-7,.,TRBD2,CASSPLVSGGAPYEQYF,TGTGCCAGCAGTCCCCTTGTGAGCGGGGGTGCCCCCTACGAGCAGTACTTC
TRBV19,TRBJ2-5,.,.,CASSIGGSQTQYF,TGTGCCAGTAGTATAGGGGGCAGTCAGACCCAGTACTTC
TRBV7-9,TRBJ2-3,.,.,CANQSRVITDTQYF,TGTGCCAACCAATCGAGGGTTATCACAGATACGCAGTATTTT
TRBV15,TRBJ1-1,once,.,CATSGGMSTEAFF,TGTGCCACCAGCGGGGGTATGAGCACTGAAGCTTTCTTT
TRBV18,TRBJ2-5,.,.,CASSLRSETQYF,TGTGCCAGCTCACTGAGGAGTGAGACCCAGTACTTC
TRBV7-3,TRBJ2-5,few,TRBD1,CASSLDRAGETQYF,TGTGCCAGCAGCTTAGACAGGGCTGGGGAGACCCAGTACTTC
TRBV3-1,TRBJ2-1,few,TRBD2,CASSQDVGGVWFF,TGTGCCAGCAGCCAAGATGTGGGGGGGGTTTGGTTCTTC
TRBV7-9,TRBJ2-2,.,TRBD2,CASKEVSGGATGELFF,TGTGCCAGCAAAGAAGTGAGCGGGGGGGCCACCGGGGAGCTGTTTTTT
TRBV7-9,TRBJ2-1,.,TRBD1,CASSPLGRTGTNNEQFF,TGTGCCAGCAGCCCCTTAGGGAGGACAGGGACAAACAATGAGCAGTTCTTC
TRBV6-2/TRBV6-3,TRBJ1-5,.,TRBD1,CASSPQTGKDNQPQHF,TGTGCCAGCAGTCCGCAGACAGGGAAGGACAATCAGCCCCAGCATTTT
TRBV6-5,TRBJ2-1,.,.,CASSPTSGHAQFF,TGTGCCAGCAGCCCCACATCGGGTCACGCGCAGTTCTTC
TRBV6-2/TRBV6-3,TRBJ2-5,few,TRBD1,CASSDRGRGQETQYF,TGTGCCAGCTCTGACAGGGGGCGAGGCCAAGAGACCCAGTACTTC
TRBV29-1,TRBJ1-2,.,.,CSAQLHSLPRGYTF,TGCAGCGCACAGCTTCATTCCTTGCCCCGTGGCTACACCTTC
TRBV12-3/TRBV12-4,TRBJ1-4,.,.,CASSRYAGPSNEKLFF,TGTGCCAGCAGCCGATACGCCGGGCCCTCTAATGAAAAACTGTTTTTT
TRBV12-3/TRBV12-4,TRBJ2-3,many,TRBD2,CASSWGLAGGTDTQYF,TGTGCCAGCAGTTGGGGACTAGCGGGAGGCACAGATACGCAGTATTTT
TRBV29-1,TRBJ2-7,.,.,CRAMDSYNEQYF,TGCAGGGCCATGGACAGCTACAATGAGCAGTACTTC
TRBV20-1,TRBJ1-2,.,.,CSARPTGRNAIGYTF,TGCAGTGCTAGACCTACAGGGAGAAACGCCATCGGCTACACCTTC
TRBV29-1,TRBJ1-1,few,TRBD1,CSVEDDRGGTEAFF,TGCAGCGTTGAAGACGACAGGGGAGGCACTGAAGCTTTCTTT
TRBV18,TRBJ2-1,.,.,CASSYTDGNEQFF,TGTGCCAGCTCATATACCGACGGCAATGAGCAGTTCTTC
TRBV3-1,TRBJ2-5,few,TRBD2,CASSQEIAGAQTQYF,TGTGCCAGCAGCCAAGAGATAGCGGGGGCCCAAACCCAGTACTTC
TRBV6-2/TRBV6-3,TRBJ2-5,.,TRBD1,CASSEGASRTQETQYF,TGTGCCAGCAGTGAGGGGGCGAGTAGGACCCAAGAGACCCAGTACTTC
TRBV4-3,TRBJ2-1,few,.,CASRMSRESYNEQFF,TGCGCCAGCAGGATGAGCCGGGAATCCTACAATGAGCAGTTCTTC
TRBV6-5,TRBJ1-2,.,.,CASGWRTSNYGYTF,TGTGCCAGCGGATGGAGGACCTCTAACTATGGCTACACCTTC
TRBV12-3/TRBV12-4,TRBJ2-5,.,.,CASSLGGRQKETQYF,TGTGCCAGCAGTTTAGGGGGGAGGCAGAAAGAGACCCAGTACTTC
TRBV20-1,TRBJ2-7,.,TRBD2,CSAKLSGFLTYEQYF,TGCAGTGCTAAACTTAGCGGGTTTTTAACCTACGAGCAGTACTTC
TRBV15,TRBJ2-2,.,.,CATSRDRGSGELFF,TGTGCCACCAGCAGAGATCGGGGATCCGGGGAGCTGTTTTTT
TRBV28,TRBJ1-4,.,.,CASSYTASSEKLFF,TGTGCCAGCAGTTACACCGCGAGTAGCGAAAAACTGTTTTTT
TRBV5-5,TRBJ1-5,.,.,CASSLDLFNQPQHF,TGTGCCAGCAGCTTGGATCTTTTTAATCAGCCCCAGCATTTT
TRBV27,TRBJ1-6,.,.,CASSLYSSGSSYNSPLHF,TGTGCCAGCAGTTTATATTCCAGCGGTAGCTCCTATAATTCACCCCTCCACTTT
TRBV7-2,TRBJ2-5,few,TRBD2,CASSPRLAGGSGTQYF,TGTGCCAGCAGCCCCCGACTAGCGGGGGGTTCCGGGACCCAGTACTTC
TRBV4-2,TRBJ1-2,few,TRBD1,CASSQNRGNYGYTF,TGTGCCAGCAGCCAGAACAGGGGTAACTATGGCTACACCTTC
TRBV5-6,TRBJ1-1,.,TRBD1,CASSWGTGNTEAFF,TGTGCCAGCAGCTGGGGGACAGGGAACACTGAAGCTTTCTTT
TRBV9,TRBJ2-1,.,TRBD2,CASSVSLAGSHNEQFF,TGTGCCAGCAGCGTATCATTAGCGGGGAGCCACAATGAGCAGTTCTTC
TRBV12-3/TRBV12-4,TRBJ1-2,.,.,CASSLVQAYGYTF,TGTGCCAGCAGTTTAGTCCAGGCCTATGGCTACACCTTC
TRBV6-2/TRBV6-3,TRBJ2-7,few,TRBD1,CASSYPGTAFSYEQYF,TGTGCCAGCAGTTACCCCGGGACAGCCTTCTCCTACGAGCAGTACTTC
TRBV6-2/TRBV6-3,TRBJ2-6,.,.,CASGGLTSGANVLTF,TGTGCCAGCGGTGGGTTGACCTCTGGGGCCAACGTCCTGACTTTC
TRBV4-3,TRBJ2-1,.,.,CASSQDSGGRGQRFF,TGCGCCAGCAGCCAAGATTCGGGCGGTAGGGGTCAACGGTTCTTC
TRBV15,TRBJ2-2,.,TRBD1,CATSRDLGTANTGELFF,TGTGCCACCAGCAGAGATTTGGGGACAGCTAACACCGGGGAGCTGTTTTTT
TRBV20-1,TRBJ2-1,.,.,CSARGVKGDRKNEQFF,TGCAGTGCTAGAGGAGTCAAGGGGGACCGAAAGAATGAGCAGTTCTTC
TRBV15,TRBJ1-2,few,.,CATSREEGVGYTF,TGTGCCACCAGCAGAGAGGAGGGTGTGGGCTACACCTTC
TRBV4-3,TRBJ2-1,.,.,CASSHVQGPSEQFF,TGCGCCAGCAGCCATGTGCAGGGTCCAAGTGAGCAGTTCTTC
TRBV7-2,TRBJ2-5,.,TRBD2,CASSTPSGGYPGAQYF,TGTGCCAGCAGCACACCTAGCGGGGGGTACCCAGGGGCCCAGTACTTC
TRBV4-1,TRBJ1-1,.,.,CASSLNAREYTEAFF,TGCGCCAGCAGCCTTAACGCAAGGGAGTACACTGAAGCTTTCTTT
TRBV10-3,TRBJ2-7,.,TRBD1,CAISGTAKYEQYF,TGTGCCATCAGCGGGACAGCTAAATACGAGCAGTACTTC
TRBV28,TRBJ2-1,.,.,CASGAPGTHNNEQFF,TGTGCCAGCGGGGCACCCGGGACTCATAATAATGAGCAGTTCTTC
TRBV6-6,TRBJ2-3,few,TRBD2,CASSWTSGGSTDTQYF,TGTGCCAGCAGCTGGACTAGCGGGGGGAGCACAGATACGCAGTATTTT
TRBV5-4,TRBJ2-5,few,.,CASSQTGTTETQYF,TGTGCCAGCAGCCAAACAGGGACAACGGAGACCCAGTACTTC
TRBV7-2,TRBJ2-3,once,TRBD1,CASSLQGGGPTDTQYF,TGTGCCAGCAGCTTACAAGGGGGCGGTCCCACAGATACGCAGTATTTT
TRBV5-1,TRBJ2-7,.,TRBD1,CASNQRDSSYEQYF,TGCGCCAGCAACCAAAGGGACAGCAGCTACGAGCAGTACTTC
TRBV4-2,TRBJ1-2,.,TRBD1,CASSHVDHRGTYGYTF,TGTGCCAGCAGCCATGTTGACCACAGGGGTACCTATGGCTACACCTTC
TRBV20-1,TRBJ2-1,.,.,CSATHSGGVNEQFF,TGCAGTGCTACCCATAGCGGCGGGGTGAATGAGCAGTTCTTC
TRBV2,TRBJ1-2,.,TRBD1,CASSLNRGRGYGYTF,TGTGCCAGCAGCCTAAACAGGGGGCGCGGCTATGGCTACACCTTC
TRBV4-1,TRBJ1-5,few,.,CASSQRWKGNQPQHF,TGCGCCAGCAGCCAAAGGTGGAAAGGCAATCAGCCCCAGCATTTT
TRBV9,TRBJ2-1,.,.,CASRPLGREGNEQFF,TGTGCCAGCAGACCCCTGGGGCGTGAGGGCAATGAGCAGTTCTTC
TRBV29-1,TRBJ1-4,.,.,CSVEDGGNNEKLFF,TGCAGCGTTGAAGATGGAGGGAACAATGAAAAACTGTTTTTT
TRBV4-2,TRBJ2-5,.,.,CASSQAGDTRWEQYF,TGTGCCAGCAGCCAAGCTGGCGACACGCGCTGGGAGCAGTACTTC
TRBV20-1,TRBJ1-1,.,.,CSARGRETEAFF,TGCAGTGCTAGAGGCCGAGAGACTGAAGCTTTCTTT
TRBV2,TRBJ2-5,.,.,CASSDSSNVETQYF,TGTGCCAGCAGTGATTCTAGTAACGTAGAGACCCAGTACTTC